Reported below is one TCR beta chain. Clones were read by immunoSEQ multiplex PCR, and TCRdb kept only the in-frame ones, dropping some. Of about 140,000 clones in the sample, around nine tenths were seen once. The sample comes from a study of control samples from healthy donors and cancer patients. Trimming removed 6 bases from V and 2 bases from J; junction bases left unmatched: 2. Germline assignment: CDR1 SNHLY and CDR2 FYNNEI. The CDR3 is 14 residues long. The sequence was obtained from a woman under 40 in good health. The chain is built from TRBV2 and TRBJ1-5; 9 nucleotides align to TRBD1. Sample: blood. The CDR3 DNA reads TGTGCCAGCAGGAGACAGGGGGGCAATCAGCCCCAGCATTTT. It specifies CASRRQGGNQPQHF.